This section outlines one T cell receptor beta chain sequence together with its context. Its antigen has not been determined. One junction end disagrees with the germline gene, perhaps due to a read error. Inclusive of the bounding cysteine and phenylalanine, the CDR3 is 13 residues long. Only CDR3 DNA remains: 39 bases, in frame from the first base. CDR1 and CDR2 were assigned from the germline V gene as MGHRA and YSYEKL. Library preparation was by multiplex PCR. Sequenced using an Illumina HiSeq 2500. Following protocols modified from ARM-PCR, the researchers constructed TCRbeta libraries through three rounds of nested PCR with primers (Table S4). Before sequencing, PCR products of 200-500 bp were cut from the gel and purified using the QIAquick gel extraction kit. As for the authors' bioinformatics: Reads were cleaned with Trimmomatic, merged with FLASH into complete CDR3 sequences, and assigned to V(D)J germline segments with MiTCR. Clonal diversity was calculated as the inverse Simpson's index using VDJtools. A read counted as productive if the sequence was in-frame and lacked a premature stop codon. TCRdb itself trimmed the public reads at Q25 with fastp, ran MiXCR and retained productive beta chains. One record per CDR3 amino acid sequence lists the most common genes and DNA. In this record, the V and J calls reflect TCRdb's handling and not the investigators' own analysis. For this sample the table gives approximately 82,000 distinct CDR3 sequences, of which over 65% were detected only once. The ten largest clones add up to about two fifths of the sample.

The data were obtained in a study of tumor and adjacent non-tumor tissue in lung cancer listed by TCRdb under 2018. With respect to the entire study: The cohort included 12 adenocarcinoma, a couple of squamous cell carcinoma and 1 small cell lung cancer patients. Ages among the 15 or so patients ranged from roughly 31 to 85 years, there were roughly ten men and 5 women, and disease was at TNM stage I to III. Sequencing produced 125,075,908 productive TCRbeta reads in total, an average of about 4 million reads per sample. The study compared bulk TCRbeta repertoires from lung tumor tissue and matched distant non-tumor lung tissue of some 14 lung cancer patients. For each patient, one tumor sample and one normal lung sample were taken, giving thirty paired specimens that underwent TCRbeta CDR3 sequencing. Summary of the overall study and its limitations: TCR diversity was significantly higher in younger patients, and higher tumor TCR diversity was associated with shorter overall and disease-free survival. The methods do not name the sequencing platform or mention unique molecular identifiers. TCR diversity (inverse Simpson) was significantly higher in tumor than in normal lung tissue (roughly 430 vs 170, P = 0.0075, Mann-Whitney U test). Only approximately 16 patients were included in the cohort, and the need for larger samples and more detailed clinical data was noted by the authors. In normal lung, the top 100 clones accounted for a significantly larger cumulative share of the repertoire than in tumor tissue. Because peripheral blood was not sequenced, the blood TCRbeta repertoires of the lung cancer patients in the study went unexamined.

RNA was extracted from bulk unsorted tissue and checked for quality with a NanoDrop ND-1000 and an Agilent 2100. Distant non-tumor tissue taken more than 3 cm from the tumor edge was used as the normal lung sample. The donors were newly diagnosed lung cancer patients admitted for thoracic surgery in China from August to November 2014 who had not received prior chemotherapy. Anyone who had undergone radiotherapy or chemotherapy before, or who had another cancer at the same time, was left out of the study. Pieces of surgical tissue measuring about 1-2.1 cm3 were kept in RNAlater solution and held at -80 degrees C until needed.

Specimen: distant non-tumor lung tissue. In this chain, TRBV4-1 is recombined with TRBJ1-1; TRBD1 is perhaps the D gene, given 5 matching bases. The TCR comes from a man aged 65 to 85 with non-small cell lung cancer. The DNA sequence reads TGCGTCAGCAGCACCCAGGGTGGCAATGAAGCTTTCTTT. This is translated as CVSSTQGGNEAFF.